Sequencing of this T cell receptor beta chain was carried out in a study of blood T cell repertoires in COVID-19. In the study overall: From T cells, B-cell-depleted T cells, or PBMCs came the material, which was cDNA or gDNA.

The CDR3 extends over 16 amino acids. Trimming at V came to 5 bases and at J to 4 bases, leaving 10 bases not matched to a gene. Germline lookup yields CDR1 SGHAT and CDR2 FQNNGV. Sequencing used immunoSEQ multiplex PCR; TCRdb keeps in-frame clones, though not all of them. The data hold about 230,000 clones, with approximately 88% observed a single time. Sequenced sample: peripheral blood. This receptor was identified in a middle-aged man with acute or convalescent COVID-19. The chain recombines TRBV11-2 with TRBJ2-3; 9 bases agree with TRBD2. CDR3 sequence (DNA): TGTGCCAGCAGCCTGTATAGCGGGAGTGGCTCAGATACGCAGTATTTT. Residues: CASSLYSGSGSDTQYF.